Listed below are T cell receptor beta chains from one sample, sequenced in a study of blood T cell repertoires in COVID-19. Some clones are missing from TCRdb's copy, which holds only in-frame ones; the method was immunoSEQ multiplex PCR. This table holds approximately 200,000 clones, 85% found once. The sample was PBMCs or T cells enriched from blood (not recorded which). The receptors here all came from a middle-aged man who had recovered from COVID-19. Each CDR3 is given with its conserved first and last residue. Fields, in order: J gene, clone size, D gene, V gene, CDR3 DNA, CDR3 protein. The D gene is left open where the match is weak. Clone sizes are given selectively: once, few, many, or a class where the clone is expanded.

TRBJ1-2 | - | - | TRBV5-1 | TGCGCCAGCAGCTTGGCAGGCCGCGACTATGGCTACACCTTC | CASSLAGRDYGYTF
TRBJ1-6 | - | TRBD1 | TRBV30 | TGTGCCTGGAGTGTATGGGACAGAGATAATTCACCCCTCCACTTT | CAWSVWDRDNSPLHF
TRBJ2-1 | - | - | TRBV19 | TGTGCCAGTAGTTTTGACTACGTGACTGAGCAGTTCTTC | CASSFDYVTEQFF
TRBJ2-7 | - | - | TRBV6-5 | TGTGCCAGCAGTTACAGGCAGGTGGGCTACGAGCAGTACTTC | CASSYRQVGYEQYF
TRBJ1-1 | - | - | TRBV28 | TGTGCCAGCATGACGGCGGGGGCGGAGGGGACTGAAGCTTTCTTT | CASMTAGAEGTEAFF
TRBJ1-4 | - | TRBD1 | TRBV28 | TGTGCCAGCAGTTCGATCCGGACAGGGGGTGCAACTAATGAAAAACTGTTTTTT | CASSSIRTGGATNEKLFF
TRBJ1-2 | once | TRBD1 | TRBV30 | TGTGCCTCGACCCAGGGGGCGCGAGACTATGGCTACACCTTC | CASTQGARDYGYTF
TRBJ2-3 | - | TRBD2 | TRBV24-1 | TGTGCCACCAGTGATCCGAGCGGGAGTGGGGCAGATACGCAGTATTTT | CATSDPSGSGADTQYF
TRBJ2-7 | - | - | TRBV19 | TGTGCCAGTAGTATAGGGGGCAGCGTCTACGAGCAGTACTTC | CASSIGGSVYEQYF
TRBJ2-7 | - | TRBD1 | TRBV3-1/TRBV3-2 | TGTGCCAGCAGCCGACCCGGGACAGGTAACTACGAGCAGTACTTC | CASSRPGTGNYEQYF
TRBJ2-3 | - | - | TRBV19 | TGTGCCAGTAGTATAAGGACCTGGGGGCGTACAGATACGCAGTATTTT | CASSIRTWGRTDTQYF
TRBJ2-7 | - | TRBD1 | TRBV11-1 | TGTGCCAGCAGCCCCTGGACAGGGACAGCCTACGAGCAGTACTTC | CASSPWTGTAYEQYF
TRBJ1-1 | - | TRBD1 | TRBV12-3/TRBV12-4 | TGTGCCAGCTCGGACAGGGGTGACACTGAAGCTTTCTTT | CASSDRGDTEAFF
TRBJ2-6 | - | - | TRBV15 | TGTGCCACCAGCAGAGAGGCCCCGGGACTGGGCTCTGGGGCCAACGTCCTGACTTTC | CATSREAPGLGSGANVLTF
TRBJ2-3 | - | - | TRBV21-1 | TGTGCCAGCAGCAAAGATTGCCGGGACAGGGAGGGCACAGATACGCAGTATTTT | CASSKDCRDREGTDTQYF
TRBJ1-2 | - | - | TRBV14 | TGTGCCAGCAGCCAAGGGACGGGAGGCTACACCTTC | CASSQGTGGYTF
TRBJ1-1 | - | - | TRBV28 | TGTGCCAGCATCGGGGGGCCTGAAGCTTTCTTT | CASIGGPEAFF
TRBJ2-2 | many | TRBD1 | TRBV9 | TGTGCCAGCAGCGTAGATACAGGGGAAGGGACCGGGGAGCTGTTTTTT | CASSVDTGEGTGELFF
TRBJ1-1 | - | TRBD1 | TRBV29-1 | TGCAGCGTTGGGTGGACAGGGTTGAACACTGAAGCTTTCTTT | CSVGWTGLNTEAFF
TRBJ1-1 | - | TRBD1 | TRBV7-6 | TGTGCCAGCAGCCCCGACATAAACAGGGGTCGGTTGACTTTCTTT | CASSPDINRGRLTFF
TRBJ2-1 | - | - | TRBV6-6 | TGTGCCAGCAGCCGACAGACTAATGAGCAGTTCTTC | CASSRQTNEQFF
TRBJ1-1 | - | - | TRBV30 | TGTGCCTGGAGTAGGACAGTGAACACTGAAGCTTTCTTT | CAWSRTVNTEAFF
TRBJ2-2 | - | - | TRBV5-1 | TGCGCCAGCAGCTTTAGCGGAGGCACCGGGGAGCTGTTTTTT | CASSFSGGTGELFF
TRBJ2-3 | few | TRBD2 | TRBV4-2 | TGTGCCAGCAGCCAAGATGGACCAGCGGGAGGGCCCCAACCTTTCTTCGATACGCAGTATTTT | CASSQDGPAGGPQPFFDTQYF
TRBJ1-1 | - | - | TRBV3-1/TRBV3-2 | TGTGCCAGCACCCCAACAGGACGGAACATCGAAGCTTTCTTT | CASTPTGRNIEAFF
TRBJ1-6 | - | TRBD1 | TRBV7-6 | TGTGCCAGCAGCTCGACAGGGGGTACAAATTCACCCCTCCACTTT | CASSSTGGTNSPLHF
TRBJ1-6 | - | TRBD1 | TRBV9 | TGTGCCAGCAGCGTACCGGGACAGGGGGACTCACCCCTCCACTTT | CASSVPGQGDSPLHF
TRBJ2-7 | - | - | TRBV11-2 | TGTGCCAGCAGGCCAATCGGGCGGCTCACTTCAGGGTACGAGCAGTACTTC | CASRPIGRLTSGYEQYF
TRBJ1-1 | - | TRBD1 | TRBV5-1 | TGCGCCAGCAGCATGACAGGGGGGGCCACTGAAGCTTTCTTT | CASSMTGGATEAFF
TRBJ1-1 | - | - | TRBV5-1 | TGCGCCAGCAGTCCGGGGGGACGGACGTTGAACACTGAAGCTTTCTTT | CASSPGGRTLNTEAFF
TRBJ1-2 | - | TRBD1 | TRBV7-9 | TGTGCCAGCAGTCCGGACAGGGTGGGCTATGGCTACACCTTC | CASSPDRVGYGYTF
TRBJ2-7 | few | TRBD2 | TRBV2 | TGTGCCAGCAGGGCGGGGGGCTACGAGCAGTACTTC | CASRAGGYEQYF
TRBJ1-1 | - | - | TRBV12-2 | TGTGCAAGTCGCTCCGCCCCCCCCGGACTGATGAACACTGAAGCTTTCTTT | CASRSAPPGLMNTEAFF
TRBJ2-7 | few | TRBD1 | TRBV14 | TGTGCCAGCAGTCCCCTTCTTGATAGGACAGGGTCGCGCTACGAGCAGTACTTC | CASSPLLDRTGSRYEQYF
TRBJ2-5 | - | TRBD1 | TRBV6-5 | TGTGCCAGCAGGGCCGGACAGGGTGGACTTGAGACCCAGTACTTC | CASRAGQGGLETQYF
TRBJ2-7 | - | - | TRBV27 | TGTGCCAGCAGTTTATCGATAGCACTTGAGCAGTACTTC | CASSLSIALEQYF
TRBJ2-3 | - | - | TRBV19 | TGTGCCAGTAGTATAGAGGCTAGCACGGTCACGCAGTATTTT | CASSIEASTVTQYF
TRBJ2-7 | - | - | TRBV19 | TGTGCCAGTAGTATTCGGTCAGGCACAACCTACGAGCAGTACTTC | CASSIRSGTTYEQYF
TRBJ1-1 | - | TRBD1 | TRBV10-2 | TGCGCCAGCACTGAGGTGCAGGGGGCGTCTTTCTTT | CASTEVQGASFF
TRBJ1-4 | - | TRBD1 | TRBV5-1 | TGCGCCAGCAGCTTGGCAGGGGGCCGTAATGAAAAACTGTTTTTT | CASSLAGGRNEKLFF
TRBJ2-1 | medium-sized | TRBD2 | TRBV6-4 | TGTGCCAGCAGTGACTCGACTAGCGGGAGCAATGAGCAGTTCTTC | CASSDSTSGSNEQFF
TRBJ2-7 | - | TRBD2 | TRBV7-9 | TGTGCCAGCAGCTCAGCCCCGGGACTAGCGGGGGTATCCTACGAGCAGTACTTC | CASSSAPGLAGVSYEQYF
TRBJ1-5 | - | - | TRBV15 | TGTGCCACCAGCAGAGATAGGATCGACGGAGACAATCAGCCCCAGCATTTT | CATSRDRIDGDNQPQHF
TRBJ1-1 | - | - | TRBV29-1 | TGCAGCGGCGGGGGGCACAACACTGAAGCTTTCTTT | CSGGGHNTEAFF
TRBJ2-7 | - | - | TRBV7-9 | TGTGCCAGCAGTCTAGATGCCAAGAACGAGCAGTACTTC | CASSLDAKNEQYF
TRBJ1-5 | - | TRBD1 | TRBV25-1 | TGTGCCAGCAGTCAGACAGGGGGAGGACAGCCCCAGCATTTT | CASSQTGGGQPQHF
TRBJ2-7 | - | TRBD1 | TRBV4-1 | TGCGCCAGCAGCCAACCGACAGGGACCGGCTACGAGCAGTACTTC | CASSQPTGTGYEQYF
TRBJ1-4 | - | TRBD1 | TRBV18 | TGTGCCAGCTCACCTCGGGACAGGGCGCAAAAACTGTTTTTT | CASSPRDRAQKLFF
TRBJ2-7 | - | - | TRBV7-2 | TGTGCCAGCAGCCTACCAGCTAGCCTATACGAGCAGTACTTC | CASSLPASLYEQYF
TRBJ1-1 | - | TRBD1 | TRBV18 | TGTGCCAGCTCAACCTCCGGGACAGGGACGGGCACTGAAGCTTTCTTT | CASSTSGTGTGTEAFF
TRBJ2-4 | - | TRBD1 | TRBV7-9 | TGTGCCAGCAGCACCCAACAGGGGGGAGGAAACATTCAGTACTTC | CASSTQQGGGNIQYF
TRBJ1-2 | - | - | TRBV13 | TGTGCCAGCAGCTCAGATACAGACTATGGCTACACCTTC | CASSSDTDYGYTF
TRBJ2-7 | - | - | TRBV27 | TGTGCCAGCCTCAGGGATCTTTCCTACGAGCAGTACTTC | CASLRDLSYEQYF
TRBJ2-2 | - | - | TRBV19 | TGTGCCAGTCGGCGGCAGGGGAGCGGGCTGTTTTTT | CASRRQGSGLFF
TRBJ1-2 | - | - | TRBV5-4 | TGTGCCAGCAGCTCCCCGGGGGGCTATGGCTACACCTTC | CASSSPGGYGYTF